This T cell receptor (beta chain) originates from a study of cytomegalovirus exposure and HLA in healthy donors. Separation from the roughly 670-subject first cohort characterized the roughly 130-subject validation cohort, to which the donors belonged. Libraries were prepared by immunoSEQ multiplex PCR; TCRdb keeps only in-frame clonotypes and omits some of them. Of more than 95,000 clones listed, 86% are singletons. Germline V lookup: CDR1 MNHNS, CDR2 SASEGT. After removal of 6 bases from V and 3 bases from J, the junction contained 9 bases not matched to a gene. The CDR3 has 15 residues. J is TRBJ2-5 and V is TRBV6-1; 8 bases fit TRBD1. The sample comprised PBMCs. This receptor was obtained from a young woman in good health and CMV-seropositive. The CDR3 spells CASSLTGTGKETQYF. The CDR3, as DNA: TGTGCCAGCAGCTTGACCGGGACAGGTAAAGAGACCCAGTACTTC.